What follows are 8 T cell receptor beta chains derived from one specimen sequenced in a study of radiotherapy plus CTLA-4 blockade in lung cancer. The protocol was immunoSEQ multiplex PCR, while the TCRdb copy is restricted to in-frame clones and leaves out a portion. The sample carries over 75,000 clones, roughly four fifths recorded once. This material consisted of peripheral blood, taken from a patient treated with radiotherapy plus ipilimumab. All receptors come from a human donor with non-small cell lung cancer who had stable disease on radiotherapy plus ipilimumab.

V and J are TRBV6-5 and TRBJ2-7, with TRBD1 as a possible D gene (6 bases). The CDR3 is 15 amino acids. V was trimmed by 7 bases and J by 3 bases, leaving 19 bases between them. In germline, CDR1 is MNHEY, CDR2 SVGAGI. The CDR3 sequence is CASKLNRDGGYEQYF. As DNA, the CDR3 is TGTGCCAGCAAATTGAACAGGGATGGAGGCTACGAGCAGTACTTC.

The V gene is TRBV5-6, the J gene TRBJ1-5, with D unresolved. The CDR3 has 14 residues. The germline V and J ends were trimmed by 2 bases and 1 base, with 7 bases remaining between them. The germline V gene encodes CDR1 SGHDT and CDR2 YYEEEE. The CDR3 sequence: CASSFRQSNQPQHF. CDR3 in DNA: TGTGCCAGCAGCTTTCGTCAAAGCAATCAGCCCCAGCATTTT.

This chain links TRBV19 with TRBJ1-2; 10 positions match TRBD1. Germline lookup yields CDR1 LNHDA and CDR2 SQIVND (reference sequence). The CDR3 extends over 17 amino acids. J lost 0 bases, V lost 7 bases, and 11 bases had no gene match. CDR3 coding DNA: TGTGCCAGTACCCCGGGGGACAGGGGCCGTTCTAACTATGGCTACACCTTC. It specifies CASTPGDRGRSNYGYTF.

The rearrangement joins TRBV6-1 to TRBJ1-6, with unresolved D. Germline CDR1 and CDR2: MNHNS and SASEGT. V lost 4 bases and J 7 bases, leaving 11 bases between the germline ends. The CDR3 length is 14 residues. The CDR3 reads CASSVQKGNSPLHF. As DNA, the CDR3 is TGTGCCAGCAGTGTTCAAAAAGGGAATTCACCCCTCCACTTT.

CDR3 in amino acids: CASSPQDPGTGNYEQYF. The DNA of the CDR3 is TGTGCCAGCAGCCCCCAAGATCCGGGGACAGGGAATTACGAGCAGTACTTC. The genes are TRBV11-2 and TRBJ2-7, with 9 bases lining up with TRBD1. V shed 5 bases and J 4 bases; nucleotides not matched to a gene: 15. Looked up from germline, CDR1 is SGHAT and CDR2 is FQNNGV. This CDR3 has 17 residues.

This clone was detected only a few times. The chain couples TRBV28 to TRBJ1-4, with a tentative D call TRBD1 (6 bases). The CDR3 spans 14 residues. Germline CDR1 and CDR2: MDHEN and SYDVKM. V was clipped by 4 bases and J by 7 bases, with 13 bases between them. The CDR3 sequence: CASSSGGAFEKLFF. DNA for the CDR3: TGTGCCAGCAGTTCTGGGGGCGCGTTTGAAAAACTGTTTTTT. The full variable domain, with the rest looked up from reference TRBV28 and TRBJ1-4, is DVKVTQSSRYLVKRTGEKVFLECVQDMDHENMFWYRQDPGLGLRLIYFSYDVKMKEKGDIPEGYSVSREKKERFSLILESASTNQTSMYLCASSSGGAFEKLFFGSGTQLSVL.

This clone was detected a few times. This sequence joins TRBV6-1 and TRBJ1-5; 8 bases are a match to TRBD1. V gave up 5 bases and J gave up 4 bases; unmatched junction bases: 4. Per germline, CDR1 MNHNS and CDR2 SASEGT. The CDR3 loop spans 14 amino acids. As DNA, the CDR3 is TGTGCCAGCAGTAGCCGGACAGGGAATCAGCCCCAGCATTTT. Translated, it gives CASSSRTGNQPQHF.

V and J are TRBV30 and TRBJ1-3; no reliable D call. V dropped 2 bases and J dropped 3 bases, with 8 bases sitting between them. This CDR3 spans 13 amino acids. Germline values: CDR1 GTSNPN, CDR2 SVGIG (reference sequence). CDR3 sequence: CAWSSGNGNTIYF. The CDR3 bases are TGTGCCTGGAGTAGTGGGAATGGAAACACCATATATTTT.